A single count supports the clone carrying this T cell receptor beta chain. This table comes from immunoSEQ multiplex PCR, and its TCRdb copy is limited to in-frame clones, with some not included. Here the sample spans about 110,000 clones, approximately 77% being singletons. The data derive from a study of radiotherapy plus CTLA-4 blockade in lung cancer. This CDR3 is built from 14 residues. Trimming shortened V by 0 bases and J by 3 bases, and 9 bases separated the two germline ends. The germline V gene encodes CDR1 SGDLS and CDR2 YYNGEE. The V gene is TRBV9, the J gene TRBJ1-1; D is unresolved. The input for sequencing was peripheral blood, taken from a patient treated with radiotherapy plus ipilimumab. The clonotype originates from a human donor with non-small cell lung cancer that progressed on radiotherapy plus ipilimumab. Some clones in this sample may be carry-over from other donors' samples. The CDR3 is CASSVGSWDTEAFF. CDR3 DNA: TGTGCCAGCAGCGTAGGATCATGGGACACTGAAGCTTTCTTT.